The 24 T cell receptor beta chains below come from one sample, sequenced in a study of a mutant IDH1 vaccine in newly diagnosed glioma. For these receptors, no antigen is known. Assay: immunoSEQ multiplex PCR; the TCRdb copy retains only in-frame clones and omits some. The sample lists about 65,000 clones; more than 75% were seen once. Stated time point: week 23, last vaccination. Doses comprised 300 ug of mutant IDH1 20-mer peptide each, plus topical imiquimod. The sequencing here drew on PBMCs, taken from a glioma patient whose treatment included an IDH1 peptide vaccine. These receptors were collected from a man aged 30 to 45 with glioma.

The rearrangement uses TRBV19 and TRBJ2-2, with no clear D. Between the trimmed V and J ends, which lost 9 bases and 4 bases, there was a span of 6 bases. Germline V gene sequence: CDR1 LNHDA, CDR2 SQIVND (reference sequence). The CDR3 is 11 amino acids. The CDR3 here is CASRITGELFF. As DNA, the CDR3 is TGTGCCAGCAGAATCACCGGGGAGCTGTTTTTT.

Here the CDR3 reads CASRGGPGVPYEQYF. As DNA, the CDR3 is TGTGCCAGCAGGGGAGGACCAGGGGTCCCCTACGAGCAGTACTTC. The chain uses TRBV6-1 and TRBJ2-7; D may correspond to TRBD1 or TRBD2 (6 bases each). Trimming took 6 bases from V and 2 from J, leaving 17 bases between them. The CDR3 consists of 15 residues. Germline CDR1 reads MNHNS; CDR2 reads SASEGT.

The chain joins TRBV30 to TRBJ2-6; D is tentatively TRBD1 or TRBD2 (6 bases each). The ends were cut back, 2 bases at V and 0 bases at J, with 11 bases in the middle. The CDR3 consists of 16 residues. The V gene's germline CDR1 is GTSNPN and CDR2 SVGIG (reference sequence). The CDR3, as DNA: TGTGCCTGGAGTAGAGGGGGGTTCTCTGGGGCCAACGTCCTGACTTTC. It translates to CAWSRGGFSGANVLTF.

The chain links TRBV9 to TRBJ1-2; unclear D gene. The V gene's germline CDR1 is SGDLS and CDR2 YYNGEE. Trimming removed 4 bases at V and 3 bases at J, with 16 bases between. There are 15 residues in the CDR3. The CDR3 nucleotides are TGTGCCAGCAGCCCCACCCCGGTGGCTGACTATGGCTACACCTTC. Amino acids: CASSPTPVADYGYTF.

The V call is TRBV19, the J call TRBJ2-3; 7 bases are shared with TRBD1. The CDR3 spans 16 residues. The germline V gene has CDR1 LNHDA and CDR2 SQIVND (reference sequence). Trimming removed 4 bases from V and 1 base from J; junction bases left unmatched: 8. Here the CDR3 DNA reads TGTGCCAGTAGTACAAGACAGGGATATGGCACAGATACGCAGTATTTT. This translates into CASSTRQGYGTDTQYF. Together with reference TRBV19 and TRBJ2-3, the CDR3 gives the full variable domain: DGGITQSPKYLFRKEGQNVTLSCEQNLNHDAMYWYRQDPGQGLRLIYYSQIVNDFQKGDIAEGYSVSREKKESFPLTVTSAQKNPTAFYLCASSTRQGYGTDTQYFGPGTRLTVL.

This chain links TRBV10-2 with TRBJ1-4, with 7 bases fitting TRBD1. Germline values: CDR1 WSHSY, CDR2 SAAADI. V lost 6 bases and J lost 3; bases outside the gene matches: 1. CDR3 length: 13 residues. The CDR3 bases are TGCGCCAGCAGGGACAGGTCTAATGAAAAACTGTTTTTT. Its protein product is CASRDRSNEKLFF.

The J gene is TRBJ2-5, the V gene TRBV4-2; 8 bases match TRBD1. Germline V lookup: CDR1 LGHNA, CDR2 YNFKEQ. The CDR3 loop spans 15 amino acids. V trimming: 1 base; J trimming: 0 bases; junction bases outside the gene matches: 1. CDR3 protein: CASSQGTGYQETQYF. DNA of the CDR3: TGTGCCAGCAGCCAAGGGACAGGGTACCAAGAGACCCAGTACTTC.

The V gene is TRBV6-1, the J gene TRBJ2-2; the D is unclear. The CDR3 has 11 residues. V was cut by 1 base and J by 9 bases, with 3 bases left in between. In germline, CDR1 is MNHNS, CDR2 SASEGT. DNA of the CDR3: TGTGCCAGCAGTGAAGTCCGGGAGCTGTTTTTT. Its protein is CASSEVRELFF.

V usage is TRBV4-1 and J usage is TRBJ1-1; D unclear. Germline CDR1 is MGHRA and CDR2 is YSYEKL. The CDR3 totals 15 residues. V lost 1 base to trimming and J lost 1 base, with 10 bases between them. Here the CDR3 reads CASSQVPDPNTEAFF. The DNA of the CDR3 is TGCGCCAGCAGCCAAGTCCCGGATCCGAACACTGAAGCTTTCTTT.

This clone appeared a single time. The chain uses TRBV14 and TRBJ2-3, with 10 bases lining up with TRBD2. The junction had 20 bases not matched to a gene; V was cut back by 0 bases and J by 5 bases. The CDR3 contains 21 residues. The germline gives CDR1 SGHDN, CDR2 FVKESK. The chain's CDR3 is CASSQDRRLAGASFFRDTQYF. The DNA of the CDR3 is TGTGCCAGCAGCCAAGATCGTCGGCTAGCGGGGGCCTCCTTTTTTAGAGATACGCAGTATTTT.

V gene TRBV9 combines with J gene TRBJ1-6, with 7 bases matching TRBD1. The J segment lost 5 bases and the V segment lost 5 bases, leaving 7 bases of the junction unmatched. Per germline, CDR1 SGDLS and CDR2 YYNGEE. The CDR3 contains 15 residues. CDR3 sequence reads: CASRRTGQNNSPLHF. CDR3 coding DNA: TGTGCCAGCAGGAGAACGGGACAGAATAATTCACCCCTCCACTTT.

The chain combines TRBV23-1 with TRBJ1-2; possibly TRBD1 for D (5 bases). TRBV23-1 is marked as an open reading frame, function uncertain. Deletions cut 8 bases from V and 2 bases from J, with 6 bases between. The CDR3 totals 11 residues. CDR3 loop: CASDRNYGYTF. The DNA for the CDR3 is TGCGCCAGCGACAGAAACTATGGCTACACCTTC.

This rearrangement joins TRBV19 to TRBJ2-2; possibly TRBD1 or TRBD2 for D (6 bases each). This CDR3 region has 16 residues. V lost 10 bases and J 1 base, leaving 19 bases between the germline ends. Germline CDR1 and CDR2: LNHDA and SQIVND (reference sequence). The CDR3 reads CATLDVGGLNTGELFF. CDR3 coding DNA: TGTGCCACCCTCGACGTGGGGGGCCTGAACACCGGGGAGCTGTTTTTT.

The chain combines TRBV4-1 with TRBJ1-3; 8 nucleotides agree with TRBD1. The V segment lost 3 bases and the J segment 0 bases; nucleotides outside the gene matches: 4. The CDR3 spans 16 residues. From germline, CDR1 is MGHRA and CDR2 YSYEKL. This chain's CDR3 is CASSHGTGSSGNTIYF. Written as DNA, the CDR3 is TGCGCCAGCAGCCACGGGACAGGCAGCTCTGGAAACACCATATATTTT.

This chain links TRBV6-6 with TRBJ1-1, with D perhaps matching TRBD1 (5 bases). Trimming removed 5 bases from V and 5 bases from J, with 15 bases in between. The CDR3 contains 14 residues. The germline gives CDR1 MNHNY, CDR2 SVGAGI (reference sequence). CDR3 coding DNA: TGTGCCAGCAGTGGTCCAGACAGTGGTACTGAAGCTTTCTTT. Residues: CASSGPDSGTEAFF.

The V and J genes are TRBV4-2 and TRBJ2-7; 10 bases align to TRBD2. Germline V gene lookup returns CDR1 LGHNA and CDR2 YNFKEQ. J gave up 0 bases and V 2 bases, and 4 bases lay outside the gene matches. There are 16 residues in the CDR3. The CDR3 loop reads CASSQNGLADSYEQYF. The CDR3 DNA reads TGTGCCAGCAGCCAAAATGGACTAGCGGACTCCTACGAGCAGTACTTC.

CDR3 region: CASRSGQMIEAFF. CDR3 nucleotides: TGTGCCAGCAGGTCGGGACAGATGATAGAAGCTTTCTTT. V gene TRBV7-9 combines with J gene TRBJ1-1; TRBD1 aligns across 7 bases. Germline CDR1 and CDR2: SEHNR and FQNEAQ (reference sequence). The trim removed 6 bases at V and 8 bases at J, leaving 9 bases unmatched. The CDR3 loop spans 13 amino acids.

This clone was detected once. V and J are TRBV5-1 and TRBJ1-1; D remains ambiguous. Between the trimmed V and J ends, which lost 6 bases and 0 bases, there was a span of 15 bases. The V gene's germline CDR1 is SGHRS and CDR2 YFSETQ. This CDR3 region has 15 residues. The CDR3 bases are TGCGCCAGCACCCTTGATGCAGATCTGAACACTGAAGCTTTCTTT. The encoded protein is CASTLDADLNTEAFF. Full variable domain (missing parts from reference TRBV5-1 and TRBJ1-1): KAGVTQTPRYLIKTRGQQVTLSCSPISGHRSVSWYQQTPGQGLQFLFEYFSETQRNKGNFPGRFSGRQFSNSRSEMNVSTLELGDSALYLCASTLDADLNTEAFFGQGTRLTVV.

The chain joins TRBV27 to TRBJ2-2, with D uncertain. This CDR3 has 14 residues. Germline V gene sequence: CDR1 MNHEY, CDR2 SMNVEV (reference sequence). V lost 5 bases, J lost 6 bases, and 13 bases lay in between. The CDR3 DNA reads as TGTGCCAGCAGTCCCGCGCCGAGGCCCGGGGAGCTGTTTTTT. Amino acid sequence: CASSPAPRPGELFF.

V is TRBV5-1 and J is TRBJ2-7; unclear D gene. CDR3 length: 14 amino acids. The germline V gene encodes CDR1 SGHRS and CDR2 YFSETQ. Trimming cost V 4 bases and J 2 bases, with 13 bases left between them. The CDR3 coding sequence is TGCGCCAGCAGCCCCGACCTACCCCCCTACGAGCAGTACTTC. Protein product: CASSPDLPPYEQYF.

The J gene is TRBJ1-2, the V gene TRBV27, with TRBD1 identical over 8 bases. This CDR3 region has 15 residues. CDR1 is MNHEY and CDR2 is SMNVEV in the germline V gene (reference sequence). Trimming cost V 5 bases and J 4 bases; bases outside gene matches: 9. CDR3 coding DNA: TGTGCCAGCAGTCCCCTGACAGGGGAGATCTATGGCTACACCTTC. It translates to CASSPLTGEIYGYTF.

V and J are TRBV2 and TRBJ1-5, with a possible D match to TRBD1 (5 bases). Germline V gene lookup returns CDR1 SNHLY and CDR2 FYNNEI. V was pared by 2 bases and J by 0 bases, with 11 bases between. The CDR3 loop spans 16 amino acids. The CDR3: CASSERDGYSNQPQHF. DNA of the CDR3: TGTGCCAGCAGTGAAAGGGACGGATATAGCAATCAGCCCCAGCATTTT.

This clone was observed a single time. The CDR3 is CASSSGAAGGLRETQYF. CDR3 DNA sequence: TGCGCCAGCAGCTCGGGAGCTGCGGGGGGGCTGAGGGAGACCCAGTACTTC. This rearrangement joins TRBV4-1 to TRBJ2-5; TRBD2 aligns across 9 bases. Germline V gene lookup returns CDR1 MGHRA and CDR2 YSYEKL. Losses at the gene ends were 5 bases for V and 5 bases for J; bases not matched to a gene: 15. This CDR3 is built from 17 residues.

This clone has just one count. V is TRBV6-5 and J is TRBJ1-2; 7 bases fit TRBD1. From germline, CDR1 is MNHEY and CDR2 SVGAGI. The CDR3 is made up of 15 amino acids. The V segment lost 6 bases and the J segment 4 bases; nucleotides outside the gene matches: 11. CDR3 DNA sequence: TGTGCCAGCAGCCGGGACAGCGAGATACTCTATGGCTACACCTTC. The encoded protein is CASSRDSEILYGYTF.